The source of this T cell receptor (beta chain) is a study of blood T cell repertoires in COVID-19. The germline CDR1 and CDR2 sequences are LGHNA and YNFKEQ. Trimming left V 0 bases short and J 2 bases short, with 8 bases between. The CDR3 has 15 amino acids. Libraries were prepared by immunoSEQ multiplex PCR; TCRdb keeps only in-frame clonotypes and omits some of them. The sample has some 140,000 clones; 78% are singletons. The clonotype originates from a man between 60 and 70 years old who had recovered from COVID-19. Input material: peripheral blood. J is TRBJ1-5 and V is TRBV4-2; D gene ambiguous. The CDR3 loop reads CASSQDGDRNQPQHF. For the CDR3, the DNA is TGTGCCAGCAGCCAAGATGGAGACCGCAATCAGCCCCAGCATTTT.